Here is one T cell receptor beta chain with its context. Its antigen is not identified. The sample is drawn from a study of T cells after yellow fever vaccination. Looking at the study overall: Each low-cell-number fraction was prepared by means of SMART-Seq v4 Ultra Low Input. Overall study results and limits: Subsequent booster samples again held most clones from primary vaccination (96% CD4, about 90% CD8). Weaker, the secondary response peaked sooner, at day 5 versus 15.

Germline CDR1 LNHNV, CDR2 YYDKDF (reference sequence). Unmatched junction bases numbered 4, after V lost 0 bases and J lost 5 bases. This CDR3 comprises 15 residues. TCRdb re-derived calls from the 5' RACE reads in MiXCR, one entry per CDR3 protein. The data show hundreds of thousands of distinct CDR3 sequences, roughly an eighth seen once. The chain couples TRBV15 to TRBJ2-1; 7 nucleotides match TRBD2. The source was PBMCs, collected on the day of the yellow fever booster vaccination. The clonotype originates from a man aged 30-40 years who received the YFV17D yellow fever vaccine. The CDR3 sequence is CATSRDSGTDNEQFF. In DNA, the CDR3 is TGTGCCACCAGCAGAGACAGCGGGACCGACAATGAGCAGTTCTTC.